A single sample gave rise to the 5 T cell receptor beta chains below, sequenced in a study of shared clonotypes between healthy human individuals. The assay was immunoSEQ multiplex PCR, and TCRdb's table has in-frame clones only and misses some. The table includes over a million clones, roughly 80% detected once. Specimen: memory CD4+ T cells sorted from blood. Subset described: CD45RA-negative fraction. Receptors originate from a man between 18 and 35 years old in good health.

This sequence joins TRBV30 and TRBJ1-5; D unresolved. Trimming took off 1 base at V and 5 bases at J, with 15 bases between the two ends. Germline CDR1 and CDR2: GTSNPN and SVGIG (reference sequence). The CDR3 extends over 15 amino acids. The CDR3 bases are TGTGCCTGGAGTGGGGAGGGTATTTTTCATCAGCCCCAGCATTTT. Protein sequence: CAWSGEGIFHQPQHF. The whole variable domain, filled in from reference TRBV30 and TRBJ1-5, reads SQTIHQWPATLVQPVGSPLSLECTVEGTSNPNLYWYRQAAGRGLQLLFYSVGIGQISSEVPQNLSASRPQDRQFILSSKKLLLSDSGFYLCAWSGEGIFHQPQHFGDGTRLSIL.

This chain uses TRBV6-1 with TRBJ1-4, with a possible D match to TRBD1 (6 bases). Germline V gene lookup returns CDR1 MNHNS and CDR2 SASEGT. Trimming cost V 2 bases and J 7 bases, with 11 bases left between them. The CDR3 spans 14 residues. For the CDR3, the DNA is TGTGCCAGCAGTGAAAGGAGGGGGGGTGAAAAACTGTTTTTT. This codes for CASSERRGGEKLFF.

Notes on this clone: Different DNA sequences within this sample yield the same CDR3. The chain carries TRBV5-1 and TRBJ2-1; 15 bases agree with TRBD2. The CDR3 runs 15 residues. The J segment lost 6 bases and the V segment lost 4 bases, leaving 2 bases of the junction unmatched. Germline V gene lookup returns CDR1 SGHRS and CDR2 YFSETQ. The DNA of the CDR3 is TGCGCCAGCAGCCCGGGACTAGCGGGGGGCAATGAGCAGTTCTTC. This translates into CASSPGLAGGNEQFF.

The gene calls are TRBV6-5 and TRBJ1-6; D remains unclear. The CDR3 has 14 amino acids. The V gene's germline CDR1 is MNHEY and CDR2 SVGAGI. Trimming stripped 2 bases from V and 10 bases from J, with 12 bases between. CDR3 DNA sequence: TGTGCCAGCAGTTACGGCCTGAAAGGATCACCCCTCCACTTT. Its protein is CASSYGLKGSPLHF.

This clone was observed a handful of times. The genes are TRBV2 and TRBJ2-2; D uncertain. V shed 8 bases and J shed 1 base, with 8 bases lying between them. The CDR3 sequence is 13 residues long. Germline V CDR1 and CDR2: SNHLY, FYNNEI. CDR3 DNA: TGTGCCAGCCGTCGACGGAACACCGGGGAGCTGTTTTTT. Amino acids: CASRRRNTGELFF.